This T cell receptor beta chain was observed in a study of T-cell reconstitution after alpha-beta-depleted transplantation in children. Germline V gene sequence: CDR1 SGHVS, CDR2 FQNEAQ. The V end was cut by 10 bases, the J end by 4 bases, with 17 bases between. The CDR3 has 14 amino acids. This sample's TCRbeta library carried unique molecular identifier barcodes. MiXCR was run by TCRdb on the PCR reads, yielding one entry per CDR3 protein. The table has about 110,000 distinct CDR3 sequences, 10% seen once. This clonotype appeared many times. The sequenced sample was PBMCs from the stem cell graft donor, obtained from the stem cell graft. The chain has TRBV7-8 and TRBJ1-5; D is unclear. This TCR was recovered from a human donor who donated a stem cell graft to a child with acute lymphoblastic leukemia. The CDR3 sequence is CATSKTLSNQPQHF. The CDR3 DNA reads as TGTGCCACGTCAAAAACCCTGTCTAATCAGCCCCAGCATTTT.